One sample yielded the 6 T cell receptor beta chains listed below, sequenced in a study of T cell responses to AZD1222 COVID-19 vaccine (dated by TCRdb to the early 2020s). The time point label here, explained by the study, means: baseline before first vaccination. Libraries were built with the immunoSEQ multiplex PCR assay. Imported from immuneACCESS, the table was reduced by TCRdb to in-frame sequences with V and J called. These copies leave out some clones; in studies compared against another copy, an unresolved V gene accounts for under half, and the cause of the remainder is not known. Across this sample there are 150,000 to 200,000 clones, with roughly 94% seen only once. The top ten clonotypes cover approximately 0.64% of the sample. Sequencing was performed on peripheral blood, taken on day 0 of AZD1222 vaccination. These receptors were collected from an adult in good health.

The chain is built from TRBV9 and TRBJ2-7; D is undetermined. Germline CDR1 reads SGDLS; CDR2 reads YYNGEE. V gave up 1 base and J gave up 2 bases, with 10 bases separating them. The CDR3 contains 14 residues. This chain's CDR3 is CASSVSPGAYEQYF. In DNA form, the CDR3 reads TGTGCCAGCAGCGTAAGTCCAGGCGCCTACGAGCAGTACTTC.

The V gene is TRBV11-2, the J gene TRBJ1-1; tentative D call: TRBD1 (5 bases). This CDR3 spans 13 amino acids. Trimming left V 4 bases short and J 12 bases short, with 18 bases between. Germline V CDR1 and CDR2: SGHAT, FQNNGV. The CDR3: CASSYSGTLITFF. For the CDR3, the DNA is TGTGCCAGCAGCTACTCCGGGACTCTTATAACTTTCTTT.

The chain joins TRBV20-1 to TRBJ2-7; tentative D call: TRBD1 (6 bases). Trimming pared 3 bases from V and 2 bases from J, leaving 11 bases between. The CDR3 totals 13 residues. Germline CDR1 and CDR2: DFQATT and SNEGSKA (reference sequence). CDR3 loop: CSASRQGTYEQYF. The CDR3 region has the DNA TGCAGTGCTAGTCGTCAGGGGACCTACGAGCAGTACTTC.

The chain links TRBV27 to TRBJ1-6, with D uncertain. V was trimmed by 7 bases and J by 5 bases, leaving 12 bases between them. The CDR3 loop spans 14 amino acids. CDR1 is MNHEY, CDR2 SMNVEV, per germline (reference sequence). This chain's CDR3 is CASNSNGDNSPLHF. CDR3 sequence (DNA): TGTGCCAGCAATTCGAACGGGGATAATTCACCCCTCCACTTT.

As concerns this clone: Other DNA sequences in the same sample also yield this CDR3. This rearrangement joins TRBV5-1 to TRBJ2-7; 7 bases are a match to TRBD2. The CDR3 is made up of 13 amino acids. V gave up 4 bases and J gave up 4 bases; unmatched junction bases: 5. Germline assignment: CDR1 SGHRS and CDR2 YFSETQ. This CDR3 is CASSPSGGYEQYF. Written as DNA, the CDR3 is TGCGCCAGCAGCCCTAGCGGAGGGTACGAGCAGTACTTC.

The J gene is TRBJ1-5, the V gene TRBV25-1; 7 bases are shared with TRBD1. From germline, CDR1 is MGHDK and CDR2 SYGVNS. J lost 7 bases, V lost 5 bases, and 5 bases had no gene match. This CDR3 has 13 amino acids. The CDR3 DNA is TGTGCCAGCAGTCTGACAGGGACCCAGCCCCAGCATTTT. Translating it yields CASSLTGTQPQHF.